Presented here are 20 T cell receptor beta chains from one specimen sequenced in a study of T cells after yellow fever vaccination. In TCRdb, the 5' RACE reads were re-called with MiXCR into one record per CDR3 protein. The table includes 400,000 to 650,000 distinct CDR3 sequences, less than 25% detected once. This specimen consisted of PBMCs, obtained roughly 20 days after the first yellow fever vaccination. The source of these receptors is a man in his late teens or twenties who received the YFV17D yellow fever vaccine.

The V call is TRBV6-5, the J call TRBJ2-1, with unresolved D. CDR3 length: 13 residues. Trimming took 4 bases from V and 9 from J, leaving 13 bases between them. The V gene's germline CDR1 is MNHEY and CDR2 SVGAGI. The CDR3 nucleotides read TGTGCCAGCAGTTTCGTAGGGAAGGTTGAGCAGTTCTTC. Protein sequence: CASSFVGKVEQFF.

The CDR3 sequence: CASSPGWAQETQYF. Here the CDR3 DNA reads TGTGCCAGCTCACCGGGATGGGCCCAAGAGACCCAGTACTTC. The V and J genes are TRBV18 and TRBJ2-5; D unresolved. The CDR3 covers 14 residues. The V gene's germline CDR1 is KGHSH and CDR2 LQKENI. The V gene lost 3 bases and the J gene lost 1 base, with 9 bases spanning the gap.

The chain is built from TRBV9 and TRBJ1-6; D remains ambiguous. CDR3 length: 15 residues. Looked up from germline, CDR1 is SGDLS and CDR2 is YYNGEE. V shed 0 bases and J shed 5 bases, with 9 bases lying between them. In nucleotides, the CDR3 is TGTGCCAGCAGCGTAGGAGGGCCCAATAATTCACCCCTCCACTTT. It translates to CASSVGGPNNSPLHF.

This clonotype was seen more than once but under ten times. The rearrangement links TRBV23-1 to TRBJ2-4; tentatively, D is TRBD2 (6 bases). TRBV23-1 falls under the ORF class, with uncertain function. This CDR3 is built from 21 residues. Trimming left V 0 bases short and J 1 base short, with 25 bases between. CDR3 coding DNA: TGCGCCAGCAGTCAATCCCAGAAGGAGGGAGGTCTTGAGGAGGCCAAAAACATTCAGTACTTC. Translated, it gives CASSQSQKEGGLEEAKNIQYF.

There are a few counts of this clonotype. The V and J genes are TRBV20-1 and TRBJ2-7, with TRBD2 identical over 7 bases. This CDR3 has 14 amino acids. Germline V lookup: CDR1 DFQATT, CDR2 SNEGSKA (reference sequence). After removal of 5 bases from V and 2 bases from J, the junction contained 9 bases not matched to a gene. CDR3 in amino acids: CSAGPRGKPYEQYF. The DNA for the CDR3 is TGCAGTGCTGGGCCGCGGGGGAAGCCCTACGAGCAGTACTTC.

This clonotype was seen repeatedly, ten times or more. This sequence joins TRBV9 and TRBJ2-5; 11 bases are a match to TRBD1. Germline V gene data show CDR1 as SGDLS and CDR2 as YYNGEE. This CDR3 is built from 15 residues. J was trimmed by 5 bases and V by 0 bases; bases with no gene match: 3. For the CDR3, the DNA is TGTGCCAGCAGCGTAGGGACAGGGGGCTCGGAGACCCAGTACTTC. Its protein is CASSVGTGGSETQYF. The complete variable domain, with remaining parts taken from reference TRBV9 and TRBJ2-5, reads DSGVTQTPKHLITATGQRVTLRCSPRSGDLSVYWYQQSLDQGLQFLIQYYNGEERAKGNILERFSAQQFPDLHSELNLSSLELGDSALYFCASSVGTGGSETQYFGPGTRLLVL.

This CDR3 is CASSLVGITGTSVFTEQFF. The CDR3 DNA reads as TGTGCCAGCAGCTTAGTTGGAATTACCGGGACTAGCGTATTCACTGAGCAGTTCTTC. This chain uses TRBV11-1 with TRBJ2-1; 10 positions agree with TRBD2. Germline assignment: CDR1 SGHAT and CDR2 FQDESV (reference sequence). Trimming cost V 1 base and J 9 bases; bases outside gene matches: 18. The CDR3 consists of 19 residues.

The V gene is TRBV20-1, the J gene TRBJ1-5; D gene ambiguous. Germline loops: CDR1 DFQATT, CDR2 SNEGSKA (reference sequence). This CDR3 comprises 14 residues. The germline V and J ends were trimmed by 4 bases and 3 bases, with 13 bases remaining between them. In DNA form, the CDR3 reads TGCAGTGCTAAGATAGCAGGAGTCAATCAGCCCCAGCATTTT. Its translation is CSAKIAGVNQPQHF.

This sequence joins TRBV20-1 and TRBJ2-7; no reliable D call. This CDR3 is built from 13 residues. Germline V gives CDR1 DFQATT, CDR2 SNEGSKA (reference sequence). The CDR3, as DNA: TGCAGTGCGGTGAGTGGATCGACCTACGAGCGGTACGTC. This codes for CSAVSGSTYERYV.

The count of this clonotype is one. The chain employs TRBV10-1 and TRBJ2-7; perhaps TRBD1 as D (6 bases). Trimming took off 9 bases at V and 3 bases at J, with 12 bases between the two ends. The CDR3 is 12 residues long. Germline CDR1 is WNHNN and CDR2 is SYGVQD (reference sequence). In nucleotides, the CDR3 is TGCGCCAGAGGGACATTGGGCTACGAGCAGTACTTC. Encoded protein: CARGTLGYEQYF.

There are many counts of this clonotype. The rearrangement links TRBV20-1 to TRBJ2-4, with 9 bases that match TRBD2. The CDR3 runs to 15 residues. The V segment lost 3 bases and the J segment 6 bases; nucleotides outside the gene matches: 9. The germline V gene has CDR1 DFQATT and CDR2 SNEGSKA (reference sequence). In DNA, the CDR3 is TGCAGTGCTAGTCGGGGTAGCGGGGGTACAAACATTCAGTACTTC. Protein product: CSASRGSGGTNIQYF.

There are a few counts of this clonotype. The chain uses TRBV4-1 and TRBJ2-7; no clear D gene. This CDR3 has 11 amino acids. The V and J ends lost 1 base and 6 bases respectively, with 4 bases between them. Per the germline V gene, CDR1 is MGHRA and CDR2 is YSYEKL. CDR3 sequence reads: CASSQGPEQYF. CDR3 sequence (DNA): TGCGCCAGCAGCCAAGGCCCCGAGCAGTACTTC.

In this sample, this clonotype turned up a few times. The rearrangement uses TRBV11-1 and TRBJ1-1; D not certain. Germline V gene lookup returns CDR1 SGHAT and CDR2 FQDESV (reference sequence). The CDR3 is made up of 15 amino acids. V lost 2 bases to trimming and J lost 4 bases, with 14 bases between them. CDR3 sequence reads: CASSLIQVGVTEAFF. The CDR3 DNA reads TGTGCCAGCAGCTTAATCCAGGTCGGGGTCACTGAAGCTTTCTTT.

The V gene is TRBV12-3 or TRBV12-4, the J gene TRBJ2-3; D possibly corresponds to TRBD1 (5 bases). V lost 6 bases to trimming and J lost 0 bases, with 16 bases between them. The CDR3 covers 16 residues. Here the CDR3 DNA reads TGTGCCAGCAGCGCACTGCAGGGTTCGAGCACAGATACGCAGTATTTT. This encodes CASSALQGSSTDTQYF.

The chain employs TRBV27 and TRBJ2-1, with D hard to call. The CDR3 totals 13 residues. V lost 6 bases, J lost 8 bases, and 14 bases lay in between. Germline V gene data show CDR1 as MNHEY and CDR2 as SMNVEV (reference sequence). CDR3: CASRVSGPHEQFF. The CDR3 DNA reads TGTGCCAGCAGAGTCAGTGGTCCCCATGAGCAGTTCTTC.

V and J are TRBV11-1 and TRBJ2-1; the match to TRBD2 covers 12 bases. The CDR3 totals 19 residues. V was clipped by 2 bases and J by 7 bases; unmatched bases: 15. Germline CDR1 and CDR2: SGHAT and FQDESV (reference sequence). The CDR3 loop is CASSLPLSLAGGQDNEQFF. CDR3 nucleotide sequence: TGTGCCAGCAGCTTACCCCTATCCCTAGCGGGGGGGCAGGATAATGAGCAGTTCTTC.

This clonotype was counted a few times. This rearrangement joins TRBV6-1 to TRBJ2-4; D might be TRBD1 (8 bases). V was cut by 6 bases and J by 8 bases, with 14 bases left in between. The CDR3 runs to 13 residues. Germline lookup yields CDR1 MNHNS and CDR2 SASEGT. The CDR3 sequence is CASRPTGGDIQYF. In DNA, the CDR3 is TGTGCCAGCAGGCCTACAGGGGGGGACATTCAGTACTTC.

The rearrangement uses TRBV7-8 and TRBJ2-5; 9 positions agree with TRBD2. The trim removed 2 bases at V and 5 bases at J, leaving 15 bases unmatched. In germline, CDR1 is SGHVS, CDR2 FQNEAQ. The CDR3 is 18 amino acids. CDR3 nucleotide sequence: TGTGCCAGCAGCTTAAAGGGACTAGCTGGGCTAGCCGCGGAGACCCAGTACTTC. Amino acid sequence: CASSLKGLAGLAAETQYF.

A few counts support this clonotype. The chain recombines TRBV24-1 with TRBJ2-3; D is unclear. CDR1 and CDR2 from the germline V gene are KGHDR and SFDVKD. Trimming pared 6 bases from V and 2 bases from J, leaving 14 bases between. The CDR3 runs to 15 residues. The CDR3 DNA reads as TGTGCCACCAGTCCGAGTATCCCCTACACAGATACGCAGTATTTT. Translation gives CATSPSIPYTDTQYF.

This clonotype appeared a few times. V gene TRBV19 combines with J gene TRBJ1-1, with D uncertain. The CDR3 consists of 14 residues. Per the germline V gene, CDR1 is LNHDA and CDR2 is SQIVND (reference sequence). V lost 5 bases and J 0 bases, leaving 10 bases between the germline ends. In DNA form, the CDR3 reads TGTGCCAGTAGTTCCGCAGAACTGAACACTGAAGCTTTCTTT. Translated: CASSSAELNTEAFF.